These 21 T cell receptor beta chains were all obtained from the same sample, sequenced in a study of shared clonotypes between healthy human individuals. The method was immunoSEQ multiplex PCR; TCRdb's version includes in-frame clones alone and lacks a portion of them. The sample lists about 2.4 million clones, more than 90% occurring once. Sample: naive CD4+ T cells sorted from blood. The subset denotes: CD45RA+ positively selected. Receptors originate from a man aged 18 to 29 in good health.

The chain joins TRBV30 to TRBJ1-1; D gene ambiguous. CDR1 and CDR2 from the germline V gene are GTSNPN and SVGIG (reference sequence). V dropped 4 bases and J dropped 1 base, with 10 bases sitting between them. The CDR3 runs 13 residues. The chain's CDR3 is CAWNGQSNTEAFF. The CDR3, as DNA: TGTGCCTGGAACGGGCAGTCGAACACTGAAGCTTTCTTT.

The CDR3 loop is CASSVGQGWLKRDTQYF. The CDR3, as DNA: TGTGCCAGCAGTGTAGGACAGGGATGGTTAAAGAGGGATACGCAGTATTTT. V is TRBV27 and J is TRBJ2-3; TRBD1 aligns across 8 bases. After removal of 5 bases from V and 6 bases from J, the junction contained 16 bases not matched to a gene. Germline-derived CDR1 and CDR2 are MNHEY and SMNVEV (reference sequence). The CDR3 spans 17 residues.

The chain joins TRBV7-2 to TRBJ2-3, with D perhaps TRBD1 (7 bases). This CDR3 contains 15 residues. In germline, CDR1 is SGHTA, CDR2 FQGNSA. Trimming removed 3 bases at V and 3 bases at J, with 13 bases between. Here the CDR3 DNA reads TGTGCCAGCAGCTTCTCAGGGGGGCGGACAGATACGCAGTATTTT. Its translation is CASSFSGGRTDTQYF.

In DNA, the CDR3 is TGTGCCAGCAGCTTAGGACCTAGCGGGGCAGATACGCAGTATTTT. Encoded protein: CASSLGPSGADTQYF. V gene TRBV13 combines with J gene TRBJ2-3; 9 bases agree with TRBD2. Germline values: CDR1 PRHDT, CDR2 FYEKMQ (reference sequence). Trimming at V came to 0 bases and at J to 4 bases, leaving 2 bases not matched to a gene. The CDR3 covers 15 residues.

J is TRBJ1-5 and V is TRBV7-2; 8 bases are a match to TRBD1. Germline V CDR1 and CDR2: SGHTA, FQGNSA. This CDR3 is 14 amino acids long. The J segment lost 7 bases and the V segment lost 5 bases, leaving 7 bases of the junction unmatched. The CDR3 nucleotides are TGTGCCAGCAGCCCTCAGGGGGCGGGACAGCCCCAGCATTTT. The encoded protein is CASSPQGAGQPQHF.

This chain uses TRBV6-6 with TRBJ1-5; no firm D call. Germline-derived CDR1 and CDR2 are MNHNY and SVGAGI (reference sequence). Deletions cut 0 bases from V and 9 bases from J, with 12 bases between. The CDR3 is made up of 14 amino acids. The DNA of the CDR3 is TGTGCCAGCAGTTACTCGATAGGGCAGTCGCCCCAGCATTTT. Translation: CASSYSIGQSPQHF.

The CDR3 spells CASSWAGENTEAFF. CDR3 nucleotide sequence: TGTGCCAGCAGTTGGGCAGGGGAGAACACTGAAGCTTTCTTT. The chain combines TRBV2 with TRBJ1-1; possibly TRBD1 for D (6 bases). The germline V gene has CDR1 SNHLY and CDR2 FYNNEI. V dropped 5 bases and J dropped 1 base, with 11 bases sitting between them. The CDR3 contains 14 residues. Together with reference TRBV2 and TRBJ1-1, the CDR3 gives the full variable domain: EPEVTQTPSHQVTQMGQEVILRCVPISNHLYFYWYRQILGQKVEFLVSFYNNEISEKSEIFDDQFSVERPDGSNFTLKIRSTKLEDSAMYFCASSWAGENTEAFFGQGTRLTVV.

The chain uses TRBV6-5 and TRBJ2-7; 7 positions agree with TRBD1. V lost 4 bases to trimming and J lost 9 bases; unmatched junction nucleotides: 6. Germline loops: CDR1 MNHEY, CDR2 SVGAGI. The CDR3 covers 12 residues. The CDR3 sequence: CASSSYRDRQYF. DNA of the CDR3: TGTGCCAGCAGTTCGTACCGGGACAGGCAGTACTTC.

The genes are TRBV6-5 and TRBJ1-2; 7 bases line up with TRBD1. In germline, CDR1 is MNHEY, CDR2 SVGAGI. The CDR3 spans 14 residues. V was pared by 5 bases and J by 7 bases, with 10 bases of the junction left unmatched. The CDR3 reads CASSTSTGVFGYTF. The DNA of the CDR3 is TGTGCCAGCAGTACAAGTACAGGGGTTTTTGGCTACACCTTC.

CDR3: CASSSGQSYEQYF. CDR3 in DNA: TGCGCCAGCAGTTCGGGACAGAGCTACGAGCAGTACTTC. This chain links TRBV10-1 with TRBJ2-5, with 7 nucleotides matching TRBD1. Gene TRBJ2-7 matches the end of the DNA better, so the J call may be wrong. The CDR3 runs to 13 residues. Looked up from germline, CDR1 is WNHNN and CDR2 is SYGVQD (reference sequence).

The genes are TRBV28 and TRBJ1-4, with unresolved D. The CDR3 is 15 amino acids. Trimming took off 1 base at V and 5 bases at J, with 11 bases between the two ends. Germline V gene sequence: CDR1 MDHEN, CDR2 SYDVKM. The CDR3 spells CASSLFGVNNEKLFF. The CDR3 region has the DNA TGTGCCAGCAGTTTATTTGGAGTGAACAATGAAAAACTGTTTTTT.

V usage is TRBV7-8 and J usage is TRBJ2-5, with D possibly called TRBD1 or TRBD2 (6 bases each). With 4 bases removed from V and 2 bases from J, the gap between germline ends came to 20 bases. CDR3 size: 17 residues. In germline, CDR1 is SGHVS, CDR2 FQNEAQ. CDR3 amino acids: CASSSRRVGGSQETQYF. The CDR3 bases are TGTGCCAGCAGCTCGCGGCGTGTAGGGGGGTCGCAAGAGACCCAGTACTTC.

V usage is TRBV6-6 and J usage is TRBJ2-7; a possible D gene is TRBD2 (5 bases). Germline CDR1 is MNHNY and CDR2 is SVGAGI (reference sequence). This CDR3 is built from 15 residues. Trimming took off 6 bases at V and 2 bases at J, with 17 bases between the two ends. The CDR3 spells CASSPREVYAYEQYF. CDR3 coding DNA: TGTGCCAGCAGCCCACGGGAAGTCTACGCCTACGAGCAGTACTTC.

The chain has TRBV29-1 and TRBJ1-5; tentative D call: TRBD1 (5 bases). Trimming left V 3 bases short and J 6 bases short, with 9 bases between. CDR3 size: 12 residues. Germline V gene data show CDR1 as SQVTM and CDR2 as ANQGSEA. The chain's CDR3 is CSVDVGGQPQHF. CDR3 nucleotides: TGCAGCGTTGATGTGGGGGGTCAGCCCCAGCATTTT.

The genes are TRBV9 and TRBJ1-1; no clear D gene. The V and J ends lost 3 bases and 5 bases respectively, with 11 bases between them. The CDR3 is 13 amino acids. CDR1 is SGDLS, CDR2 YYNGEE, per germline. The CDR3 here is CASSGPGLTEAFF. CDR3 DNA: TGTGCCAGCAGCGGGCCAGGTCTGACTGAAGCTTTCTTT.

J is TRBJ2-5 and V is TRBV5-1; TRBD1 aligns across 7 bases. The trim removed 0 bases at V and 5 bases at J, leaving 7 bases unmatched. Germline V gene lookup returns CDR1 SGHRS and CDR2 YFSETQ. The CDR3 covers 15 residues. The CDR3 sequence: CASSLENRGWETQYF. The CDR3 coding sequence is TGCGCCAGCAGCTTGGAGAACAGGGGTTGGGAGACCCAGTACTTC.

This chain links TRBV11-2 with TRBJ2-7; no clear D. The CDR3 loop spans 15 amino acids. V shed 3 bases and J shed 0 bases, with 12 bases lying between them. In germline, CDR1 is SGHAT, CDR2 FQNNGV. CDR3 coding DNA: TGTGCCAGCAGCTTCCGGATCCCCTTCTCCTACGAGCAGTACTTC. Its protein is CASSFRIPFSYEQYF.

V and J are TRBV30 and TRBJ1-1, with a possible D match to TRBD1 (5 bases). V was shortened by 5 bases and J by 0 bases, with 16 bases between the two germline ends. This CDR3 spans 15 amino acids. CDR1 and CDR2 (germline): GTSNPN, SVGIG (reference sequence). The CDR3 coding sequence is TGTGCCTGGTATGCCGGCAGGGTCTTGAACACTGAAGCTTTCTTT. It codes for CAWYAGRVLNTEAFF.

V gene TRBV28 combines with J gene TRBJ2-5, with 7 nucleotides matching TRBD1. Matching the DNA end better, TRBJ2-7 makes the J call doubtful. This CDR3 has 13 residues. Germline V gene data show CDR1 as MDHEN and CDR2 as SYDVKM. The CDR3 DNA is TGTGCCAGCAGACCGGGACAGTTATACGAGCAGTACTTC. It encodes CASRPGQLYEQYF.

DNA of the CDR3: TGCGCCAGCAGCCCATGGGATACCGAGCAGTACTTC. Its translation is CASSPWDTEQYF. This rearrangement joins TRBV10-2 to TRBJ2-7; D unclear. CDR1 and CDR2 from the germline V gene are WSHSY and SAAADI. CDR3 length equals 12 residues. V was shortened by 6 bases and J by 6 bases, with 12 bases between the two germline ends.

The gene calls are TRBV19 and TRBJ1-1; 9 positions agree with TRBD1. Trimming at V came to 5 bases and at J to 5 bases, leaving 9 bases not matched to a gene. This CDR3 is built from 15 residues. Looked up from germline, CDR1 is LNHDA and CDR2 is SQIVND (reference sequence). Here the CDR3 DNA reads TGTGCCAGTAGTCCCCAGACAGGGGGTAGGACTGAAGCTTTCTTT. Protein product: CASSPQTGGRTEAFF.